The source of this T cell receptor (beta chain) is a study of blood T cell repertoires in COVID-19. Background on the study: Material from acute and convalescent COVID-19 was sourced from the United States, Italy and Spain.

Study members were between about 18 and 100 years old and lived in about two dozen US regions. Participants reported their clinical history, and cohort assignment relied on those reports. The data were produced by immunoSEQ multiplex PCR, yet TCRdb's version contains in-frame clones alone and is incomplete. The repertoire holds hundreds of thousands of clones, with about 89% as singletons. This CDR3 contains 16 residues. Sequenced: PBMCs or T cells enriched from blood (not recorded which). V is TRBV21-1 and J is TRBJ2-3; TRBD2, the table's D call, was not compared with the DNA. TRBV21-1 is noted as a pseudogene. This TCR came from a man between 35 and 55 years old in a cohort exposed to, infected with or recovered from COVID-19 (not recorded which). The CDR3 DNA is TGTGCCAGCAGCAGCCCTAGCGGGAGAAGAACAGATACGCAGTATTTT. Translated: CASSSPSGRRTDTQYF.